A single sample gave rise to the 18 T cell receptor beta chains below, sequenced in a study of blood T cell repertoires in COVID-19. The protocol was immunoSEQ multiplex PCR, while the TCRdb copy is restricted to in-frame clones and leaves out a portion. The top ten clones hold about 20% of a sample with 80,000 to 95,000 clones, roughly 84% of them seen once. Sequencing was performed on peripheral blood. All receptors derive from a woman of 80 years or more in a cohort sampled during active or convalescent COVID-19.

This clone appeared a single time. This rearrangement joins TRBV29-1 to TRBJ2-1; TRBD2 agrees at 15 bases. The germline CDR1 and CDR2 sequences are SQVTM and ANQGSEA. Unmatched junction bases numbered 17, after V lost 6 bases and J lost 14 bases. The CDR3 runs to 16 residues. The CDR3 reads CSVLNPGLAGGREEFF. The CDR3 bases are TGCAGCGTCCTAAACCCGGGACTAGCGGGAGGTCGGGAGGAGTTCTTC.

V usage is TRBV10-3 and J usage is TRBJ1-3; 8 nucleotides agree with TRBD1. The CDR3 is 15 amino acids. J was trimmed by 0 bases and V by 4 bases; bases with no gene match: 2. CDR1 is ENHRY, CDR2 SYGVKD, per germline. The CDR3 spells CAISGQGSSGNTIYF. The CDR3 DNA is TGTGCCATCAGTGGACAGGGGAGCTCTGGAAACACCATATATTTT.

CDR3 residues: CASSLGQLTGELFF. The CDR3 DNA reads as TGTGCCAGCAGTTTGGGACAGCTCACCGGGGAGCTGTTTTTT. The V gene is TRBV6-5, the J gene TRBJ2-2; 7 positions match TRBD1. The CDR3 runs to 14 residues. The germline CDR1 and CDR2 sequences are MNHEY and SVGAGI. V lost 4 bases, J lost 4 bases, and 3 bases stayed unmatched.

The chain uses TRBV30 and TRBJ2-1, with D hard to call. There are 13 residues in the CDR3. V was cut by 4 bases and J by 5 bases, with 12 bases left in between. Germline V lookup: CDR1 GTSNPN, CDR2 SVGIG (reference sequence). This CDR3 is CAWNGRQDNEQFF. The CDR3 DNA sequence: TGTGCCTGGAACGGCCGCCAGGACAATGAGCAGTTCTTC.

This clone appeared once. The gene calls are TRBV4-1 and TRBJ1-4; D perhaps matches TRBD1 (5 bases). This CDR3 contains 16 residues. Germline V CDR1 and CDR2: MGHRA, YSYEKL. Trimming shortened V by 0 bases and J by 7 bases, and 15 bases separated the two germline ends. DNA for the CDR3: TGCGCCAGCAGCCAAGATCCGGGGAGGGGTGGTGAAAAACTGTTTTTT. Its translation is CASSQDPGRGGEKLFF.

The rearrangement uses TRBV5-6 and TRBJ1-2; 10 bases align to TRBD1. The CDR3 is 14 residues long. V trimming: 4 bases; J trimming: 1 base; junction bases outside the gene matches: 1. Per germline, CDR1 SGHDT and CDR2 YYEEEE. The CDR3 loop reads CASSRTGGNYGYTF. CDR3 coding DNA: TGTGCCAGCAGCCGGACAGGGGGTAACTATGGCTACACCTTC.

The V call is TRBV2, the J call TRBJ2-1; 10 bases map to TRBD2. The CDR3 runs 19 residues. J lost 7 bases, V lost 10 bases, and 25 bases had no gene match. In germline, CDR1 is SNHLY, CDR2 FYNNEI. The CDR3 region has the DNA TGTGCCAACCGACGGGGCAGGACTAGCGGTGCCCATAGGGGGAATGAGCAGTTCTTC. It is translated as CANRRGRTSGAHRGNEQFF. Variable domain in full (rest from reference TRBV2 and TRBJ2-1): EPEVTQTPSHQVTQMGQEVILRCVPISNHLYFYWYRQILGQKVEFLVSFYNNEISEKSEIFDDQFSVERPDGSNFTLKIRSTKLEDSAMYFCANRRGRTSGAHRGNEQFFGPGTRLTVL.

The rearrangement joins TRBV27 to TRBJ1-1, with 9 bases aligning to TRBD1. Germline trimming cut 5 bases from V and 2 bases from J; bases unmatched to any gene: 3. Germline CDR1 reads MNHEY; CDR2 reads SMNVEV (reference sequence). This CDR3 contains 14 residues. The CDR3 DNA follows: TGTGCCAGCAGTCCGGACAGGGGAAACACTGAAGCTTTCTTT. Its protein is CASSPDRGNTEAFF.

The J gene is TRBJ2-7, the V gene TRBV29-1; D is perhaps TRBD2 (6 bases). The CDR3 runs 17 residues. V lost 0 bases to trimming and J lost 3 bases, with 21 bases between them. CDR1 and CDR2 from the germline V gene are SQVTM and ANQGSEA. CDR3 sequence reads: CSVEDPVGGANIYEQYF. In nucleotides, the CDR3 is TGCAGCGTTGAAGACCCAGTCGGAGGGGCGAATATCTACGAGCAGTACTTC.

The chain couples TRBV10-1 to TRBJ1-2; D is unresolved. Trimming took off 2 bases at V and 4 bases at J, with 8 bases between the two ends. This CDR3 has 13 residues. CDR1 and CDR2 (germline): WNHNN, SYGVQD (reference sequence). CDR3 residues: CASSEGQSYGYTF. Written as DNA, the CDR3 is TGCGCCAGCAGTGAGGGGCAGTCCTATGGCTACACCTTC.

The chain employs TRBV5-4 and TRBJ1-2; no clear D gene. The CDR3 consists of 11 residues. Germline-derived CDR1 and CDR2 are SGHNT and YYREEE (reference sequence). V was shortened by 7 bases and J by 4 bases, with 8 bases between the two germline ends. The CDR3 spells CASSRGYGYTF. DNA of the CDR3: TGTGCCAGCTCCCGGGGCTATGGCTACACCTTC.

The chain employs TRBV19 and TRBJ1-5, with D perhaps TRBD1 (6 bases). The ends were cut back, 3 bases at V and 5 bases at J, with 11 bases in the middle. This CDR3 is built from 14 residues. Germline assignment: CDR1 LNHDA and CDR2 SQIVND (reference sequence). CDR3: CASSIGGWDQPQHF. The CDR3 region has the DNA TGTGCCAGTAGTATTGGGGGCTGGGATCAGCCCCAGCATTTT.

The chain links TRBV5-6 to TRBJ2-5; TRBD1 agrees at 8 bases. Germline assignment: CDR1 SGHDT and CDR2 YYEEEE. CDR3 length: 15 residues. The J segment lost 5 bases and the V segment lost 1 base, leaving 7 bases of the junction unmatched. The CDR3 DNA is TGTGCCAGCAGCTTGACCGACAGGGGTCAGGAGACCCAGTACTTC. Encoded protein: CASSLTDRGQETQYF.

The rearrangement links TRBV3-1 (or the pseudogene TRBV3-2) to TRBJ1-2, with D unresolved. This CDR3 has 13 residues. Germline assignment: CDR1 LGHDT and CDR2 YNNKEL (reference sequence). The V and J ends lost 4 bases and 4 bases respectively, with 10 bases between them. CDR3 sequence reads: CASSLQEFYGYTF. CDR3 bases: TGTGCCAGCAGCCTTCAGGAATTCTATGGCTACACCTTC.

V gene TRBV6-5 combines with J gene TRBJ2-7, with D perhaps matching TRBD2 (5 bases). Germline CDR1 reads MNHEY; CDR2 reads SVGAGI. V shed 6 bases and J shed 3 bases, with 15 bases lying between them. This CDR3 has 14 amino acids. CDR3 in amino acids: CASRGGPLFYEQYV. CDR3 DNA: TGTGCCAGCAGAGGAGGACCTCTCTTCTACGAGCAGTACGTC.

This clone was recorded only once. V and J are TRBV6-6 and TRBJ1-3; the match to TRBD1 covers 9 bases. V lost 7 bases, J lost 4 bases, and 5 bases stayed unmatched. The CDR3 has 14 residues. CDR1 is MNHNY and CDR2 is SVGAGI in the germline V gene (reference sequence). CDR3 loop: CASIAGTGGNTIYF. CDR3 sequence (DNA): TGTGCCAGCATCGCAGGGACAGGGGGAAACACCATATATTTT.

V and J are TRBV11-3 and TRBJ2-2; D may be TRBD1 (5 bases). Between the trimmed V and J ends, which lost 5 bases and 8 bases, there was a span of 24 bases. Germline CDR1 and CDR2: SGHNT and YENEEA. The CDR3 is 17 residues long. The CDR3 spells CASSRDQGVGLRGELFF. The CDR3 DNA reads TGTGCCAGCAGCCGCGACCAGGGCGTTGGGTTAAGAGGGGAGCTGTTTTTT.

This chain joins TRBV5-4 and TRBJ1-2, with 12 bases matching TRBD1. CDR1 is SGHNT, CDR2 YYREEE, per germline (reference sequence). Trimming at V came to 5 bases and at J to 7 bases, leaving 6 bases not matched to a gene. The CDR3 totals 14 residues. The CDR3 region is CASREGQGASGYTF. In DNA, the CDR3 is TGTGCCAGCAGGGAGGGACAGGGGGCTAGTGGCTACACCTTC.